A single sample gave rise to the 5 T cell receptor beta chains below, sequenced in a study of blood T cell repertoires in COVID-19. Clones were read by immunoSEQ multiplex PCR, and TCRdb kept only the in-frame ones, dropping some. The repertoire holds around 200,000 clones, about 84% seen once, with approximately 7.3% in the top ten. Sequencing was done on a sample of peripheral blood. These TCRs come from a human donor in a cohort sampled during active COVID-19.

The sample holds one count of this clone. V gene TRBV5-8 combines with J gene TRBJ2-3; D perhaps matches TRBD1 (5 bases). Germline lookup yields CDR1 SGHTS and CDR2 YDEGEE. The CDR3 is 15 amino acids. V dropped 0 bases and J dropped 4 bases, with 12 bases sitting between them. The CDR3 protein is CASSLEAGSPDTQYF. The CDR3 DNA follows: TGTGCCAGCAGCTTGGAGGCAGGGTCCCCAGATACGCAGTATTTT.

The rearrangement uses TRBV5-1 and TRBJ2-1, with a possible D match to TRBD2 (6 bases). The V gene lost 7 bases and the J gene lost 6 bases, with 14 bases spanning the gap. CDR1 SGHRS and CDR2 YFSETQ come from the germline V gene. The CDR3 extends over 13 amino acids. The CDR3 protein is CASSPGTGNEQFF. The CDR3 nucleotides are TGCGCCAGCTCCCCCGGGACTGGCAATGAGCAGTTCTTC.

The chain links TRBV5-1 to TRBJ1-5; D unresolved. The CDR3 totals 13 residues. Germline assignment: CDR1 SGHRS and CDR2 YFSETQ. V lost 3 bases to trimming and J lost 4 bases, with 8 bases between them. As DNA, the CDR3 is TGCGCCAGCAGCTCCACGGGTAATCAGCCCCAGCATTTT. This gives the protein CASSSTGNQPQHF.

The rearrangement links TRBV6-6 to TRBJ2-5; TRBD2 is a possible D gene (5 bases). Germline V CDR1 and CDR2: MNHNY, SVGAGI (reference sequence). This CDR3 region has 13 residues. Trimming removed 8 bases at V and 2 bases at J, with 12 bases between. CDR3 protein: CASGGRRQETQYF. The CDR3 nucleotides are TGTGCCAGCGGCGGGCGGCGGCAAGAGACCCAGTACTTC.

This chain connects TRBV5-1 to TRBJ2-3; 10 bases map to TRBD2. In germline, CDR1 is SGHRS, CDR2 YFSETQ. The CDR3 is made up of 17 amino acids. With V trimmed by 3 bases and J by 0 bases, 7 bases remained unmatched. CDR3 residues: CASSYGLAALSTDTQYF. The CDR3 DNA sequence: TGCGCCAGCAGCTACGGACTAGCGGCACTTAGCACAGATACGCAGTATTTT.